The entry below gives a single T cell receptor beta chain sequence along with its context. Its antigen is undetermined. The data were obtained in a study of T cells in Graves' hyperthyroidism and ophthalmopathy. Study conclusions and caveats: Blood also contained most expanded thyroid clonotypes above 0.001. In validation, the model predicted ophthalmopathy. These predictions came a median about 6.5 months before onset.

Looked up from germline, CDR1 is DFQATT and CDR2 is SNEGSKA (reference sequence). There are 13 residues in the CDR3. V lost 3 bases and J lost 1, with 9 bases in between. Criteria for exclusion of patients were uncontrolled infection, other autoimmune disease, pregnancy or lactation. Out of about 10 ml of fresh peripheral blood came the PBMCs. Amplification of TCR beta CDR3 regions used RNA as the template. Researchers ran a first-round RT-PCR on the TCR CDR3 using the HTBI primer set. TCRdb re-analysed the multiplex PCR reads in MiXCR, keeping a single row per CDR3 protein. The sample has 500,000 to 750,000 distinct CDR3 sequences, about 15% seen once.

The chain carries TRBV20-1 and TRBJ1-1; D unresolved. This clonotype was obtained from a woman aged 25 to 45 with Graves' hyperthyroidism. The sequencing input was blood. This chain's CDR3 is CSASGLPNTEAFF. The CDR3 nucleotides are TGCAGTGCTAGCGGGCTGCCGAACACTGAAGCTTTCTTT.